These 8 T cell receptor beta chains originate from one sample sequenced in a study of regulatory T cells in long-lasting Graves disease. In building TCR beta libraries, iRepertoire HTBI primers were used together with Arm-PCR of CDR3 regions. TCRdb fed the multiplex PCR reads into MiXCR, producing one record per CDR3 protein. Of 350,000 to 450,000 distinct CDR3 sequences listed, roughly 15% are singletons. Time point noted: newly diagnosed GD, antithyroid drugs for less than 3 months. PBMC-derived RNA was used for the TCR library. These records were also assigned to another study, of T cells in Graves' hyperthyroidism and ophthalmopathy.

Sample: peripheral blood mononuclear cells (PBMCs), taken at new diagnosis, from a patient treated with antithyroid drugs. These receptors all come from a woman between 35 and 50 years old with Graves disease.

The table lists this clonotype with many counts. The chain uses TRBV7-8 and TRBJ2-1; 8 positions agree with TRBD2. Trimming cost V 4 bases and J 0 bases; bases outside gene matches: 2. This CDR3 has 15 amino acids. Germline V gives CDR1 SGHVS, CDR2 FQNEAQ. CDR3 in amino acids: CASSYGTSSYNEQFF. CDR3 in DNA: TGTGCCAGCAGCTATGGGACTAGCTCCTACAATGAGCAGTTCTTC.

The chain is built from TRBV28 and TRBJ2-3; 7 positions match TRBD2. Germline CDR1 reads MDHEN; CDR2 reads SYDVKM. Losses at the gene ends were 9 bases for V and 3 bases for J; bases not matched to a gene: 12. CDR3 length: 15 amino acids. The CDR3 loop is CASGRGTIATDTQYF. The CDR3 DNA sequence: TGTGCCAGTGGAAGAGGGACTATAGCAACAGATACGCAGTATTTT. The whole variable domain, remainder taken from reference TRBV28 and TRBJ2-3, is DVKVTQSSRYLVKRTGEKVFLECVQDMDHENMFWYRQDPGLGLRLIYFSYDVKMKEKGDIPEGYSVSREKKERFSLILESASTNQTSMYLCASGRGTIATDTQYFGPGTRLTVL.

This clonotype was counted at least ten times. This chain connects TRBV18 to TRBJ2-7; weak D call: TRBD2 (5 bases). V lost 0 bases, J lost 3 bases, and 15 bases lay in between. In germline, CDR1 is KGHSH, CDR2 LQKENI. The CDR3 has 16 amino acids. Here the CDR3 DNA reads TGTGCCAGCTCACCACCGGGAGCTGGGTCTGTCTACGAGCAGTACTTC. It is translated as CASSPPGAGSVYEQYF.

The J gene is TRBJ2-1, the V gene TRBV19; D is possibly TRBD2 (6 bases). Trimming cost V 0 bases and J 4 bases, with 13 bases left between them. The CDR3 is made up of 16 amino acids. CDR1 and CDR2 (germline): LNHDA, SQIVND (reference sequence). The CDR3: CASSIDAGLQYNEQFF. The CDR3 coding sequence is TGTGCCAGTAGTATAGATGCGGGACTCCAGTACAATGAGCAGTTCTTC.

This clonotype was detected a few times. Mismatch with germline at one junction end may stem from a read error. The V gene is TRBV5-1, the J gene TRBJ1-1; TRBD1 is a possible D gene (6 bases). The CDR3 is 14 residues long. Germline lookup yields CDR1 SGHRS and CDR2 YFSETQ. This CDR3 is CASSLGQGNTEASF. CDR3 DNA sequence: TGCGCCAGCAGCTTGGGTCAGGGGAACACTGAAGCTTCCTTT.

This clonotype was detected ten times or more. V and J are TRBV9 and TRBJ1-2; D gene uncertain. V was clipped by 0 bases and J by 3 bases, with 6 bases between them. CDR1 and CDR2 from the germline V gene are SGDLS and YYNGEE. The CDR3 extends over 13 amino acids. The CDR3 is CASSVGSDYGYTF. For the CDR3, the DNA is TGTGCCAGCAGCGTAGGCAGTGACTATGGCTACACCTTC. Filled out from reference TRBV9 and TRBJ1-2, the complete variable domain reads DSGVTQTPKHLITATGQRVTLRCSPRSGDLSVYWYQQSLDQGLQFLIQYYNGEERAKGNILERFSAQQFPDLHSELNLSSLELGDSALYFCASSVGSDYGYTFGSGTRLTVV.

This clonotype has ten or more counts. The rearrangement uses TRBV7-9 and TRBJ1-2, with 7 bases aligning to TRBD1. CDR1 SEHNR and CDR2 FQNEAQ come from the germline V gene (reference sequence). The CDR3 loop spans 13 amino acids. V lost 5 bases, J lost 3 bases, and 3 bases stayed unmatched. The CDR3: CASSITGDYGYTF. DNA of the CDR3: TGTGCCAGCAGCATCACAGGGGACTATGGCTACACCTTC.

In this sample, this clonotype turned up many times. Written as DNA, the CDR3 is TGTGCCAGCAGCGAAAATACTAGCGGGAGTATCGACGAGCAGTACTTC. It yields the protein CASSENTSGSIDEQYF. This chain joins TRBV11-2 and TRBJ2-7; 11 bases match TRBD2. The CDR3 runs to 16 residues. Germline loops: CDR1 SGHAT, CDR2 FQNNGV. Unmatched junction bases numbered 11, after V lost 5 bases and J lost 5 bases. Supplemented by reference TRBV11-2 and TRBJ2-7, the full variable domain reads EAGVAQSPRYKIIEKRQSVAFWCNPISGHATLYWYQQILGQGPKLLIQFQNNGVVDDSQLPKDRFSAERLKGVDSTLKIQPAKLEDSAVYLCASSENTSGSIDEQYFGPGTRLTVT.